This T cell receptor beta chain was obtained from a study of identical twins. General study findings and limits: Out-of-frame alpha sequences that twins shared showed excess low generation probability.

This clonotype came up a few times. Its target is unknown. In TCRdb, the 5' RACE reads were re-called with MiXCR into one record per CDR3 protein. This sample has around 280,000 distinct CDR3 sequences; under 9% occur once, and the top ten carry less than 2.5%. CDR1 is MDHEN and CDR2 is SYDVKM in the germline V gene. V was trimmed by 5 bases and J by 8 bases, leaving 10 bases between them. This CDR3 comprises 13 residues. The sample was also linked to a second study, of yellow fever vaccine responses in identical twins.

This TCR was recovered from a woman aged 18-29 years in good health. V usage is TRBV28 and J usage is TRBJ1-6; no reliable D call. The specimen sequenced was memory (CD45RO+) T cells sorted from blood. The CDR3 loop is CASSPRGDSPLHF. The CDR3 nucleotides read TGTGCCAGCAGTCCCCGTGGAGATTCACCCCTCCACTTT.